These 12 T cell receptor beta chains share one sample of origin, sequenced in a study of blood T cell repertoires in COVID-19. The data were produced by immunoSEQ multiplex PCR, yet TCRdb's version contains in-frame clones alone and is incomplete. The repertoire includes over 150,000 clones, less than 85% of them detected once, and 9.5% to 15% sits in the top ten. What was sequenced was peripheral blood. All receptors come from a woman aged 50 to 60 with acute or convalescent COVID-19.

In this sample, this clone turned up once. This chain connects TRBV9 to TRBJ1-4; D uncertain. Between the trimmed V and J ends, which lost 1 base and 5 bases, there was a span of 6 bases. Germline V gene lookup returns CDR1 SGDLS and CDR2 YYNGEE. The CDR3 length is 13 residues. The CDR3 DNA follows: TGTGCCAGCAGCGTAACTATGAATGAAAAACTGTTTTTT. Protein sequence: CASSVTMNEKLFF.

The chain links TRBV7-2 to TRBJ2-7; the match to TRBD2 covers 8 bases. Germline V lookup: CDR1 SGHTA, CDR2 FQGNSA. V gave up 4 bases and J gave up 2 bases; unmatched junction bases: 7. The CDR3 loop spans 15 amino acids. CDR3 sequence (DNA): TGTGCCAGCAGCTCCCGGCGGGGACTAGCCTACGAGCAGTACTTC. It specifies CASSSRRGLAYEQYF.

The gene calls are TRBV7-9 and TRBJ1-1; no clear D gene. V was pared by 3 bases and J by 1 base, with 6 bases between. CDR3 length: 13 amino acids. Germline CDR1 SEHNR, CDR2 FQNEAQ (reference sequence). The CDR3 region has the DNA TGTGCCAGCAGCTTTTCCGGGAACACTGAAGCTTTCTTT. Protein product: CASSFSGNTEAFF.

The chain carries TRBV2 and TRBJ1-2, with TRBD1 identical over 7 bases. Germline CDR1 is SNHLY and CDR2 is FYNNEI. The junction had 2 bases not matched to a gene; V was cut back by 3 bases and J by 1 base. The CDR3 loop spans 14 amino acids. The CDR3 region has the DNA TGTGCCAGCAGTGATACAGGGGATAACTATGGCTACACCTTC. It yields the protein CASSDTGDNYGYTF.

J is TRBJ2-7 and V is TRBV6-5; tentative D call: TRBD1 (6 bases). CDR1 MNHEY and CDR2 SVGAGI come from the germline V gene. The CDR3 length is 14 residues. The V end was cut by 8 bases, the J end by 0 bases, with 14 bases between. In nucleotides, the CDR3 is TGTGCCAGCTTGGCCGGGACAAACTCCTACGAGCAGTACTTC. Its translation is CASLAGTNSYEQYF.

The rearrangement links TRBV6-5 to TRBJ1-2; D might be TRBD1 (6 bases). The CDR3 runs 15 residues. V was shortened by 6 bases and J by 0 bases, with 14 bases between the two germline ends. The V gene's germline CDR1 is MNHEY and CDR2 SVGAGI. The CDR3 protein is CASSSWDTANYGYTF. The CDR3 DNA reads as TGTGCCAGCAGCTCGTGGGACACAGCTAACTATGGCTACACCTTC.

The chain has TRBV6-2 or TRBV6-3 and TRBJ2-1, with TRBD2 matching over 7 bases. V gave up 4 bases and J gave up 10 bases; unmatched junction bases: 13. Germline V gives CDR1 MNHEY, CDR2 SVGEGT. The CDR3 is made up of 15 amino acids. CDR3 sequence: CASSSLAVWVGEQFF. The CDR3 DNA is TGTGCCAGCAGTTCTCTAGCGGTATGGGTAGGCGAGCAGTTCTTC.

The genes are TRBV11-2 and TRBJ2-4, with TRBD1 matching over 7 bases. Looked up from germline, CDR1 is SGHAT and CDR2 is FQNNGV. This CDR3 region has 14 residues. Trimming at V came to 1 base and at J to 7 bases, leaving 4 bases not matched to a gene. This CDR3 reads CASSLVQGVNIQYF. The CDR3 coding sequence is TGTGCCAGCAGCTTAGTTCAGGGGGTTAACATTCAGTACTTC. The full variable domain, its missing parts supplied by reference TRBV11-2 and TRBJ2-4, is EAGVAQSPRYKIIEKRQSVAFWCNPISGHATLYWYQQILGQGPKLLIQFQNNGVVDDSQLPKDRFSAERLKGVDSTLKIQPAKLEDSAVYLCASSLVQGVNIQYFGAGTRLSVL.

The chain uses TRBV19 and TRBJ2-3, with 7 bases aligning to TRBD1. There are 13 residues in the CDR3. The junction had 9 bases not matched to a gene; V was cut back by 11 bases and J by 4 bases. Germline CDR1 reads LNHDA; CDR2 reads SQIVND (reference sequence). The CDR3 loop reads CAASLQGADTQYF. The CDR3 DNA reads as TGTGCCGCTAGCTTGCAGGGGGCAGATACGCAGTATTTT. Based on the CDR3 plus reference TRBV19 and TRBJ2-3, the full variable domain is DGGITQSPKYLFRKEGQNVTLSCEQNLNHDAMYWYRQDPGQGLRLIYYSQIVNDFQKGDIAEGYSVSREKKESFPLTVTSAQKNPTAFYLCAASLQGADTQYFGPGTRLTVL.

The chain recombines TRBV7-2 with TRBJ2-2; 7 bases fit TRBD2. This CDR3 has 16 residues. Germline trimming cut 5 bases from V and 3 bases from J; bases unmatched to any gene: 9. Germline V lookup: CDR1 SGHTA, CDR2 FQGNSA. The CDR3 region is CASSDGAGVYTGELFF. The CDR3 region has the DNA TGTGCCAGCAGCGACGGGGCGGGAGTGTACACCGGGGAGCTGTTTTTT.

The rearrangement joins TRBV6-5 to TRBJ2-3; D not certain. The germline V gene has CDR1 MNHEY and CDR2 SVGAGI. Trimming pared 11 bases from V and 0 bases from J, leaving 9 bases between. The CDR3 sequence is 12 residues long. The CDR3 sequence: CASSKSTDTQYF. CDR3 in DNA: TGTGCCTCTTCTAAAAGCACAGATACGCAGTATTTT.

This rearrangement joins TRBV19 to TRBJ1-2, with 8 bases aligning to TRBD1. Germline V lookup: CDR1 LNHDA, CDR2 SQIVND (reference sequence). V shed 1 base, J shed 7 bases, and the junction held 2 bases outside the gene matches. The CDR3 runs to 13 residues. The CDR3 sequence: CASSIGQGSGYTF. The CDR3 region has the DNA TGTGCCAGTAGTATAGGACAGGGGAGTGGCTACACCTTC. The variable domain in full, completed from reference TRBV19 and TRBJ1-2, reads DGGITQSPKYLFRKEGQNVTLSCEQNLNHDAMYWYRQDPGQGLRLIYYSQIVNDFQKGDIAEGYSVSREKKESFPLTVTSAQKNPTAFYLCASSIGQGSGYTFGSGTRLTVV.